The 27 T cell receptor beta chains given below trace back to one sample, sequenced in a study of cytomegalovirus exposure and HLA in healthy donors (dated 2017 in TCRdb). The library was obtained by the immunoSEQ multiplex PCR assay. The multiplex PCR relied on a mix of 60 forward primers for TCR Vbeta segments and 13 reverse primers for TCR Jbeta segments. TCRdb carries this immuneACCESS record with in-frame sequences only. Its versions omit some clonotypes, under half of them owing to an unresolved V gene in the studies checked, with the rest unexplained. The sample contains under 150,000 clones, over 75% of them found a single time. The ten top clones hold about 5.4% of the sample. The sample taken for sequencing was PBMCs. Receptor source: a woman aged 25-40 years in good health and CMV-seropositive.

In this sample, this clone turned up once. This sequence joins TRBV9 and TRBJ1-2, with D maybe TRBD1 (5 bases). The CDR3 consists of 16 residues. V was shortened by 0 bases and J by 3 bases, with 15 bases between the two germline ends. CDR1 and CDR2 from the germline V gene are SGDLS and YYNGEE. The DNA for the CDR3 is TGTGCCAGCAGCGTAGAAGCAGGGTTGTTGGACTATGGCTACACCTTC. This sequence encodes CASSVEAGLLDYGYTF.

This clone was picked up a small number of times. The chain recombines TRBV27 with TRBJ2-7; possible D gene TRBD2, 6 bases. CDR3 length: 13 amino acids. CDR1 and CDR2 from the germline V gene are MNHEY and SMNVEV (reference sequence). The ends were cut back, 5 bases at V and 4 bases at J, with 12 bases in the middle. The CDR3 protein is CASSNLAKYEQYF. CDR3 DNA sequence: TGTGCCAGCAGTAACCTAGCGAAATACGAGCAGTACTTC.

The chain has TRBV29-1 and TRBJ2-1; D remains unclear. Germline V lookup: CDR1 SQVTM, CDR2 ANQGSEA. The CDR3 is 11 residues long. V lost 2 bases and J 6 bases, leaving 5 bases between the germline ends. DNA for the CDR3: TGCAGCGTTGAAAGCCCCAATGAGCAGTTCTTC. Encoded protein: CSVESPNEQFF.

V gene TRBV30 combines with J gene TRBJ1-2, with unresolved D. The ends were cut back, 0 bases at V and 6 bases at J, with 11 bases in the middle. Germline CDR1 is GTSNPN and CDR2 is SVGIG (reference sequence). CDR3 length equals 13 residues. As DNA, the CDR3 is TGTGCCTGGAGTGTAGGTTACGGGAATGGCTACACCTTC. It yields the protein CAWSVGYGNGYTF.

As concerns this clone: Other DNA sequences within the sample encode an identical CDR3. The chain is built from TRBV19 and TRBJ1-5; 12 bases match TRBD1. CDR1 and CDR2 (germline): LNHDA, SQIVND (reference sequence). The CDR3 is made up of 13 amino acids. V dropped 9 bases and J dropped 6; count of bases not matched to a gene: 3. The DNA for the CDR3 is TGTGCCAGCCGGGACAGGGGGCCTCAGCCCCAGCATTTT. Amino acid sequence: CASRDRGPQPQHF. Supplemented by reference TRBV19 and TRBJ1-5, the full variable domain reads DGGITQSPKYLFRKEGQNVTLSCEQNLNHDAMYWYRQDPGQGLRLIYYSQIVNDFQKGDIAEGYSVSREKKESFPLTVTSAQKNPTAFYLCASRDRGPQPQHFGDGTRLSIL.

The J gene is TRBJ2-2, the V gene TRBV5-1, with 8 bases aligning to TRBD1. Germline CDR1 and CDR2: SGHRS and YFSETQ. With V trimmed by 5 bases and J by 3 bases, 9 bases remained unmatched. This CDR3 spans 16 amino acids. In DNA, the CDR3 is TGCGCCAGCAGGAGGACAGGGACCATAGACACCGGGGAGCTGTTTTTT. Its protein is CASRRTGTIDTGELFF. The variable domain in full, completed from reference TRBV5-1 and TRBJ2-2, reads KAGVTQTPRYLIKTRGQQVTLSCSPISGHRSVSWYQQTPGQGLQFLFEYFSETQRNKGNFPGRFSGRQFSNSRSEMNVSTLELGDSALYLCASRRTGTIDTGELFFGEGSRLTVL.

The chain is built from TRBV6-1 and TRBJ1-2; D is unclear. V was clipped by 2 bases and J by 2 bases, with 12 bases between them. This CDR3 has 15 residues. CDR1 is MNHNS, CDR2 SASEGT, per germline. The DNA for the CDR3 is TGTGCCAGCAGTGAAAGCTCGCGGCCCAACTATGGCTACACCTTC. Translation gives CASSESSRPNYGYTF.

This sequence joins TRBV5-4 and TRBJ2-1; 8 nucleotides match TRBD1. Germline V gene sequence: CDR1 SGHNT, CDR2 YYREEE (reference sequence). V shed 0 bases, J shed 4 bases, and the junction held 12 bases outside the gene matches. The CDR3 is 18 amino acids. The CDR3 nucleotides read TGTGCCAGCAGCTTGGGGGGAAAGGGACAGGCGAAGTACAATGAGCAGTTCTTC. This codes for CASSLGGKGQAKYNEQFF.

This chain joins TRBV6-1 and TRBJ2-7; 11 positions agree with TRBD1. With V trimmed by 4 bases and J by 6 bases, 8 bases remained unmatched. Looked up from germline, CDR1 is MNHNS and CDR2 is SASEGT. The CDR3 runs to 15 residues. The CDR3 sequence: CASSVGGQGAREQYF. The DNA for the CDR3 is TGTGCCAGCAGTGTGGGAGGACAGGGGGCGCGCGAGCAGTACTTC.

The J gene is TRBJ2-2, the V gene TRBV5-1; TRBD1 aligns across 9 bases. The length of the CDR3 is 17 residues. J was trimmed by 2 bases and V by 3 bases; bases with no gene match: 8. Germline CDR1 is SGHRS and CDR2 is YFSETQ. CDR3 DNA sequence: TGCGCCAGCAGCTGGACTAGGACAGGGGCCAACACCGGGGAGCTGTTTTTT. Protein: CASSWTRTGANTGELFF.

The V and J genes are TRBV19 and TRBJ1-2; D is undetermined. Between the trimmed V and J ends, which lost 6 bases and 3 bases, there was a span of 8 bases. Germline loops: CDR1 LNHDA, CDR2 SQIVND (reference sequence). The CDR3 sequence is 12 residues long. The CDR3 loop reads CASRISDYGYTF. The CDR3 bases are TGTGCCAGTAGAATTTCGGACTATGGCTACACCTTC.

The gene calls are TRBV5-1 and TRBJ2-7; D might be TRBD2 (6 bases). CDR3 length: 14 residues. Germline V lookup: CDR1 SGHRS, CDR2 YFSETQ. With 1 base removed from V and 3 bases from J, the gap between germline ends came to 11 bases. CDR3 sequence (DNA): TGCGCCAGCAGCTTGTTGGGACTTGGCTACGAGCAGTACTTC. It yields the protein CASSLLGLGYEQYF.

This clone is a singleton in its sample. This chain uses TRBV10-2 with TRBJ1-1; 8 bases line up with TRBD1. Germline V lookup: CDR1 WSHSY, CDR2 SAAADI. With 3 bases clipped from V and 10 bases from J, the junction kept 1 base outside the gene matches. There are 11 residues in the CDR3. The DNA for the CDR3 is TGCGCCAGCAGTGACGGACAGGGAGCTTTCTTT. This codes for CASSDGQGAFF.

The J gene is TRBJ1-1, the V gene TRBV30; D is unresolved. The CDR3 runs to 13 residues. The V and J ends lost 0 bases and 1 base respectively, with 6 bases between them. Germline lookup yields CDR1 GTSNPN and CDR2 SVGIG (reference sequence). In nucleotides, the CDR3 is TGTGCCTGGAGTGTACAGTCGAACACTGAAGCTTTCTTT. Translation gives CAWSVQSNTEAFF.

V usage is TRBV2 and J usage is TRBJ2-7, with 10 bases that match TRBD1. The CDR3 sequence is 13 residues long. Per germline, CDR1 SNHLY and CDR2 FYNNEI. J was trimmed by 3 bases and V by 9 bases; bases with no gene match: 5. Written as DNA, the CDR3 is TGTGCCAGTATCGACAGGGGGCTCTACGAGCAGTACTTC. It codes for CASIDRGLYEQYF.

As concerns this clone: At one end the junction does not follow the germline gene, possibly because of a read error. This chain joins TRBV19 and TRBJ2-2; 10 bases are shared with TRBD1. This CDR3 has 16 amino acids. The germline V gene encodes CDR1 LNHDA and CDR2 SQIVND (reference sequence). As DNA, the CDR3 is TGTGCCAGTACTATACAGACAGGGGGCTACACCGGGGAGCTGTTTTTT. Translation gives CASTIQTGGYTGELFF.

CDR3 sequence (DNA): TGTGCCAGCAACCCCTGGGCGGGGGATTACAATGAGCAGTTCTTC. Its translation is CASNPWAGDYNEQFF. This sequence joins TRBV9 and TRBJ2-1; 7 nucleotides align to TRBD2. The V and J ends lost 6 bases and 4 bases, in that order; junction bases with no gene match: 10. The CDR3 extends over 15 amino acids. From germline, CDR1 is SGDLS and CDR2 YYNGEE.

This sequence joins TRBV6-1 and TRBJ2-1, with D possibly being TRBD1 (5 bases). This CDR3 contains 12 residues. V was cut by 8 bases and J by 4 bases, with 9 bases left in between. The V gene's germline CDR1 is MNHNS and CDR2 SASEGT. CDR3 DNA sequence: TGTGCCAGCGGGGCGACGTACAATGAGCAGTTCTTC. This encodes CASGATYNEQFF.

This clone was counted a few times. J is TRBJ2-5 and V is TRBV5-4; possibly TRBD2 for D (6 bases). Germline CDR1 reads SGHNT; CDR2 reads YYREEE (reference sequence). V gave up 0 bases and J gave up 5 bases, with 14 bases separating them. The CDR3 spans 15 residues. In DNA, the CDR3 is TGTGCCAGCAGCTTGGCTGCGGGGTGGGGGGAGACCCAGTACTTC. This encodes CASSLAAGWGETQYF.

The chain recombines TRBV13 with TRBJ1-2; D might be TRBD1 (5 bases). Trimming cost V 1 base and J 8 bases, with 17 bases left between them. Per the germline V gene, CDR1 is PRHDT and CDR2 is FYEKMQ (reference sequence). The CDR3 is made up of 15 amino acids. The CDR3 reads CASSLVSGMGKGYTF. In DNA, the CDR3 is TGTGCCAGCAGCTTAGTTTCAGGGATGGGGAAAGGCTACACCTTC.

J is TRBJ1-1 and V is TRBV11-2; weak D call: TRBD1 (5 bases). The CDR3 is 14 residues long. The V end lost 4 bases, the J end lost 4 bases, and 13 bases lay between the germline ends. Germline V CDR1 and CDR2: SGHAT, FQNNGV. For the CDR3, the DNA is TGTGCCAGCAGCTCGACAGTTGGATTCACTGAAGCTTTCTTT. Translation gives CASSSTVGFTEAFF.

The gene calls are TRBV10-3 and TRBJ2-4; a possible D gene is TRBD2 (5 bases). V was cut by 2 bases and J by 0 bases, with 14 bases left in between. Germline CDR1 reads ENHRY; CDR2 reads SYGVKD. This CDR3 region has 17 residues. The CDR3 here is CAISETETDLAKNIQYF. The CDR3 DNA is TGTGCCATCAGTGAGACAGAGACGGACTTAGCCAAAAACATTCAGTACTTC.

V is TRBV5-4 and J is TRBJ2-5, with a possible D match to TRBD1 (5 bases). Trimming pared 0 bases from V and 0 bases from J, leaving 6 bases between. The CDR3 has 14 amino acids. Germline V gives CDR1 SGHNT, CDR2 YYREEE (reference sequence). CDR3 DNA sequence: TGTGCCAGCAGCTTGGAGGGGTACCAAGAGACCCAGTACTTC. This gives the protein CASSLEGYQETQYF.

The V gene is TRBV4-1, the J gene TRBJ2-2, with a weak D call TRBD1 (6 bases). V was trimmed by 3 bases and J by 7 bases, leaving 18 bases between them. The CDR3 totals 16 residues. Germline V CDR1 and CDR2: MGHRA, YSYEKL. The CDR3 DNA reads TGCGCCAGCAGCCAGACTCCGGGACAAGAGGTCGGGGAGCTGTTTTTT. Amino acids: CASSQTPGQEVGELFF.

The chain employs TRBV7-6 and TRBJ2-5; D unresolved. Trimming shortened V by 7 bases and J by 2 bases, and 8 bases separated the two germline ends. CDR3 length: 12 residues. Germline V gene lookup returns CDR1 SGHVS and CDR2 FNYEAQ. This CDR3 reads CASTQWQETQYF. CDR3 nucleotides: TGTGCCAGCACCCAGTGGCAAGAGACCCAGTACTTC.

This clone was detected a few times. V gene TRBV20-1 combines with J gene TRBJ1-1; unclear D gene. V dropped 5 bases and J dropped 1 base, with 5 bases sitting between them. The CDR3 extends over 11 amino acids. Germline V gene lookup returns CDR1 DFQATT and CDR2 SNEGSKA (reference sequence). As DNA, the CDR3 is TGCAGTGCTTCAGGGAACACTGAAGCTTTCTTT. Its protein product is CSASGNTEAFF.

CDR3 region: CASSAHLGGQGGYTF. For the CDR3, the DNA is TGTGCCAGCAGCGCCCATTTGGGGGGGCAGGGGGGCTACACCTTC. This chain connects TRBV9 to TRBJ1-2; maybe TRBD1 (6 bases). The CDR3 has 15 amino acids. Germline lookup yields CDR1 SGDLS and CDR2 YYNGEE. V gave up 3 bases and J gave up 8 bases, with 20 bases separating them. Filled out from reference TRBV9 and TRBJ1-2, the complete variable domain reads DSGVTQTPKHLITATGQRVTLRCSPRSGDLSVYWYQQSLDQGLQFLIQYYNGEERAKGNILERFSAQQFPDLHSELNLSSLELGDSALYFCASSAHLGGQGGYTFGSGTRLTVV.